Presented here are 22 T cell receptor beta chains from one specimen sequenced in a study of blood T cell repertoires in COVID-19. Method: immunoSEQ multiplex PCR; TCRdb's copy keeps in-frame clones and lacks some. Of a few hundred thousand clones listed, 80% to 85% are singletons. Specimen: peripheral blood. All receptors derive from a woman of 80 years or more with COVID-19, enrolled during active disease.

V and J are TRBV7-2 and TRBJ2-2; no clear D. V lost 3 bases to trimming and J lost 1 base, with 6 bases between them. Germline values: CDR1 SGHTA, CDR2 FQGNSA. CDR3 length equals 14 residues. DNA for the CDR3: TGTGCCAGCAGCTTCTATCAGAACACCGGGGAGCTGTTTTTT. This sequence encodes CASSFYQNTGELFF. Supplemented by reference TRBV7-2 and TRBJ2-2, the full variable domain reads GAGVSQSPSNKVTEKGKDVELRCDPISGHTALYWYRQSLGQGLEFLIYFQGNSAPDKSGLPSDRFSAERTGGSVSTLTIQRTQQEDSAVYLCASSFYQNTGELFFGEGSRLTVL.

The J gene is TRBJ1-4, the V gene TRBV18; 7 bases fit TRBD1. Trimming took 4 bases from V and 4 from J; bases not matched to a gene: 9. The CDR3 runs 16 residues. Germline CDR1 and CDR2: KGHSH and LQKENI. The CDR3 protein is CASSRMPGTVNEKLFF. CDR3 nucleotides: TGTGCCAGCTCACGCATGCCCGGGACAGTTAATGAAAAACTGTTTTTT.

Remarks on this clone: One end of the junction does not line up with germline, which may come from a read error. This chain connects TRBV12-3 or TRBV12-4 to TRBJ2-7, with TRBD1 matching over 8 bases. This CDR3 has 12 residues. The CDR3 region is CASSLSRDRPRF. The CDR3, as DNA: TGTGCCAGCAGTTTATCCCGGGACAGGCCCCGGTTC.

The chain links TRBV5-4 to TRBJ2-2, with 9 nucleotides matching TRBD2. The CDR3 is 17 residues long. CDR1 SGHNT and CDR2 YYREEE come from the germline V gene (reference sequence). V shed 3 bases and J 4 bases; nucleotides not matched to a gene: 10. The CDR3 sequence is CASSSTPGLAGTGELFF. CDR3 in DNA: TGTGCCAGCAGCTCGACACCGGGACTAGCAGGCACCGGGGAGCTGTTTTTT.

The gene calls are TRBV11-3 and TRBJ2-2; TRBD2 might be the D (7 bases). Trimming cost V 1 base and J 4 bases, with 16 bases left between them. Germline V gene sequence: CDR1 SGHNT, CDR2 YENEEA. This CDR3 is 17 amino acids long. For the CDR3, the DNA is TGTGCCAGCAGCTTAGGGAGGGGGGGCGAGAGCACCGGGGAGCTGTTTTTT. Translated, it gives CASSLGRGGESTGELFF.

V gene TRBV4-2 combines with J gene TRBJ1-5, with unresolved D. Deletions cut 0 bases from V and 9 bases from J, with 18 bases between. CDR1 and CDR2 (germline): LGHNA, YNFKEQ. The length of the CDR3 is 16 residues. The DNA of the CDR3 is TGTGCCAGCAGCCAAGAGGGAAGACCAGCGGCGGGGCCCCAGCATTTT. This encodes CASSQEGRPAAGPQHF.

This chain joins TRBV2 and TRBJ1-1, with no clear D. Deletions cut 4 bases from V and 2 bases from J, with 11 bases between. The CDR3 length is 14 residues. From germline, CDR1 is SNHLY and CDR2 FYNNEI. The CDR3 spells CASSAGLINTEAFF. CDR3 DNA: TGTGCCAGCAGTGCCGGGTTAATAAACACTGAAGCTTTCTTT.

The V gene is TRBV9, the J gene TRBJ2-1; the D gene is possibly TRBD2 (7 bases). This CDR3 is built from 15 residues. V was pared by 0 bases and J by 9 bases, with 16 bases between. Germline V gives CDR1 SGDLS, CDR2 YYNGEE. The CDR3 nucleotides read TGTGCCAGCAGCGTAGAGGGGGGGCTCAAGAGTGAGCAGTTCTTC. Its protein product is CASSVEGGLKSEQFF. Full variable domain (missing parts from reference TRBV9 and TRBJ2-1): DSGVTQTPKHLITATGQRVTLRCSPRSGDLSVYWYQQSLDQGLQFLIQYYNGEERAKGNILERFSAQQFPDLHSELNLSSLELGDSALYFCASSVEGGLKSEQFFGPGTRLTVL.

The rearrangement joins TRBV11-1 to TRBJ2-7, with TRBD2 as a possible D gene (7 bases). V was shortened by 5 bases and J by 10 bases, with 15 bases between the two germline ends. This CDR3 comprises 12 residues. CDR1 and CDR2 (germline): SGHAT, FQDESV (reference sequence). The CDR3 region has the DNA TGTGCCAGCAGCCCGGGGGCGGGGGAACAGTACTTC. Its protein product is CASSPGAGEQYF. Using reference TRBV11-1 and TRBJ2-7 for the parts outside the CDR3, the full variable domain is EAEVAQSPRYKITEKSQAVAFWCDPISGHATLYWYRQILGQGPELLVQFQDESVVDDSQLPKDRFSAERLKGVDSTLKIQPAELGDSAMYLCASSPGAGEQYFGPGTRLTVT.

V gene TRBV5-1 combines with J gene TRBJ1-2; 8 nucleotides line up with TRBD1. CDR3 length: 14 residues. The germline gives CDR1 SGHRS, CDR2 YFSETQ. V shed 2 bases and J 3 bases; nucleotides not matched to a gene: 3. CDR3 sequence: CASSLPGQDYGYTF. The CDR3 coding sequence is TGCGCCAGCAGCTTACCGGGACAGGACTATGGCTACACCTTC.

This clone has just a few counts. J is TRBJ2-2 and V is TRBV4-2; D might be TRBD2 (6 bases). This CDR3 is built from 15 residues. Trimming cost V 3 bases and J 6 bases, with 14 bases left between them. Germline V gene data show CDR1 as LGHNA and CDR2 as YNFKEQ. The CDR3 DNA reads TGTGCCAGCAGCCACCTCGAGCTAGCGTCCGGGGAGCTGTTTTTT. Translating gives CASSHLELASGELFF.

This clone was seen once. The same CDR3 also results from other DNA sequences found in this sample. The V gene is TRBV27, the J gene TRBJ1-1, with D uncertain. CDR1 and CDR2 from the germline V gene are MNHEY and SMNVEV (reference sequence). The V end was cut by 3 bases, the J end by 1 base, with 6 bases between. The CDR3 runs 13 residues. CDR3 coding DNA: TGTGCCAGCAGTTTCTCCGGGAACACTGAAGCTTTCTTT. Translated, it gives CASSFSGNTEAFF.

Of note for this clone: Other DNA sequences from this sample encode an identical CDR3 as well. The rearrangement uses TRBV28 and TRBJ1-2; the D gene is possibly TRBD1 (6 bases). Germline V gives CDR1 MDHEN, CDR2 SYDVKM. This CDR3 spans 13 amino acids. The V and J ends lost 6 bases and 8 bases respectively, with 16 bases between them. DNA of the CDR3: TGTGCCAGCAGACCCCAGGGGTATCGAGGCTACACCTTC. It is translated as CASRPQGYRGYTF.

This clone was seen a single time. The chain links TRBV6-5 to TRBJ1-6; 11 bases map to TRBD1. The CDR3 sequence is 15 residues long. The trim removed 4 bases at V and 9 bases at J, leaving 5 bases unmatched. Germline V gives CDR1 MNHEY, CDR2 SVGAGI. The CDR3 DNA reads TGTGCCAGCAGTTTAGGACAGGGGGCACGTTCACCCCTCCACTTT. This codes for CASSLGQGARSPLHF.

The chain carries TRBV3-1 (or the pseudogene TRBV3-2) and TRBJ2-5, with 7 positions matching TRBD2. Germline assignment: CDR1 LGHDT and CDR2 YNNKEL (reference sequence). Trimming took 5 bases from V and 2 from J; bases not matched to a gene: 8. The CDR3 sequence is 15 residues long. CDR3 bases: TGTGCCAGCAGCTCAGCGGGGCACAAACAAGAGACCCAGTACTTC. Translation: CASSSAGHKQETQYF.

This chain connects TRBV6-5 to TRBJ2-5; 14 nucleotides match TRBD2. The CDR3 sequence is 15 residues long. J gave up 2 bases and V 7 bases, and 3 bases lay outside the gene matches. Germline loops: CDR1 MNHEY, CDR2 SVGAGI. CDR3 sequence reads: CASTRLAGGQETQYF. CDR3 bases: TGTGCCAGCACAAGACTAGCGGGAGGGCAAGAGACCCAGTACTTC.

CDR3 bases: TGTGCCAGCTCACCCACCTCAAAGGAGTCACCCCTCCACTTT. It is translated as CASSPTSKESPLHF. This chain uses TRBV18 with TRBJ1-6; D not certain. Per the germline V gene, CDR1 is KGHSH and CDR2 is LQKENI. Trimming left V 3 bases short and J 10 bases short, with 13 bases between. CDR3 length: 14 amino acids.

The chain uses TRBV30 and TRBJ2-2; the D gene is possibly TRBD1 (6 bases). Germline values: CDR1 GTSNPN, CDR2 SVGIG (reference sequence). The germline V and J ends were trimmed by 5 bases and 1 base, with 8 bases remaining between them. The CDR3 covers 13 residues. The CDR3 loop is CAWARGNTGELFF. The CDR3 coding sequence is TGTGCCTGGGCCAGGGGGAACACCGGGGAGCTGTTTTTT.

The chain uses TRBV7-8 and TRBJ2-7; 7 positions agree with TRBD2. The CDR3 has 14 amino acids. J gave up 0 bases and V 6 bases, and 5 bases lay outside the gene matches. Germline V lookup: CDR1 SGHVS, CDR2 FQNEAQ. CDR3 bases: TGTGCCAGCAGGCCGGGCGGGAGCTCCTACGAGCAGTACTTC. It specifies CASRPGGSSYEQYF.

This rearrangement joins TRBV7-2 to TRBJ1-3; D gene ambiguous. The length of the CDR3 is 12 residues. The V end was cut by 5 bases, the J end by 7 bases, with 9 bases between. Germline CDR1 and CDR2: SGHTA and FQGNSA. CDR3 residues: CASSPRSNTIYF. In DNA, the CDR3 is TGTGCCAGCAGCCCCCGGAGCAACACCATATATTTT.

This rearrangement joins TRBV9 to TRBJ1-6; D is possibly TRBD1 (5 bases). Trimming took off 3 bases at V and 0 bases at J, with 13 bases between the two ends. From germline, CDR1 is SGDLS and CDR2 YYNGEE. The CDR3 sequence is 17 residues long. The CDR3: CASSGLQASSYNSPLHF. CDR3 bases: TGTGCCAGCAGCGGTCTACAGGCGAGCTCCTATAATTCACCCCTCCACTTT.

This sequence joins TRBV7-9 and TRBJ2-7; D might be TRBD1 (5 bases). Germline assignment: CDR1 SEHNR and CDR2 FQNEAQ (reference sequence). The length of the CDR3 is 14 residues. The V and J ends lost 5 bases and 5 bases respectively, with 16 bases between them. CDR3 protein: CASSHLGRVDEQYF. CDR3 bases: TGTGCCAGCAGCCACTTAGGCAGGGTGGACGAGCAGTACTTC.